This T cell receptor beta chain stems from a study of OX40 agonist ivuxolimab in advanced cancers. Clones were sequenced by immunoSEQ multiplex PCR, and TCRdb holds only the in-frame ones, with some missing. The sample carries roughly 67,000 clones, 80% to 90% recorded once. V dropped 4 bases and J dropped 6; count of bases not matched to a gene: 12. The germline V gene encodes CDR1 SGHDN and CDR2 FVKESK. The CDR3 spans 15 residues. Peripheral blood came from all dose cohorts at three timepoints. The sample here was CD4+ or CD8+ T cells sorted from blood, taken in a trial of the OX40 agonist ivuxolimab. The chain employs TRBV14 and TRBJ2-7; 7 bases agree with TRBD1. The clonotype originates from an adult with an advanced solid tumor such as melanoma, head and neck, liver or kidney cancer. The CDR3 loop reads CASSPTTGIYSEQYF. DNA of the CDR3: TGTGCCAGCAGCCCAACGACAGGGATCTACTCCGAGCAGTACTTC.